Reported below is one T cell receptor (beta chain). V trimming: 6 bases; J trimming: 0 bases; junction bases outside the gene matches: 4. The V gene's germline CDR1 is MDHEN and CDR2 SYDVKM. The CDR3 consists of 14 residues. Produced via immunoSEQ multiplex PCR; TCRdb's table is partial and in-frame only. The table has 200,000 to 300,000 clones, 80% to 85% seen once; the top ten hold 4% to 4.5%. These data originate in a study of blood T cell repertoires in COVID-19. Study background: The analysed material was cDNA or gDNA that came from T cells, B-cell-depleted T cells, or PBMCs.

The rearrangement links TRBV28 to TRBJ2-7; 8 bases map to TRBD2. The sample was peripheral blood. The source is a man aged 60-69 years with acute or convalescent COVID-19. The CDR3: CASSLAGLSYEQYF. The CDR3 DNA is TGTGCCAGCAGCTTAGCGGGACTCTCCTACGAGCAGTACTTC.